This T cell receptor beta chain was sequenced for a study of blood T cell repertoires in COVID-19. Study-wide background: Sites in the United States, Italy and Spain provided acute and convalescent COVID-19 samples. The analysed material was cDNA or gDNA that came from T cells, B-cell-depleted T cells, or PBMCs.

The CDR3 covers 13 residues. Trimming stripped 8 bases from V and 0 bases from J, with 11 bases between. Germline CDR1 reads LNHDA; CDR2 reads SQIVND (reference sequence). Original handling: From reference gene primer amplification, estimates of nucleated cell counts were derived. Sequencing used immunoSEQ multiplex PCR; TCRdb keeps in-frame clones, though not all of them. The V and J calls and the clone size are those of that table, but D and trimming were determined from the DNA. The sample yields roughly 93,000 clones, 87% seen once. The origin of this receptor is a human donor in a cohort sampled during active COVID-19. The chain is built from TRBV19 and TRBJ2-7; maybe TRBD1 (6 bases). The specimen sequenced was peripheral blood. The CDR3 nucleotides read TGTGCCAGTGGGGAACAGGGCTCCTACGAGCAGTACTTC. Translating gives CASGEQGSYEQYF.